This TCR beta chain comes out of a study of shared clonotypes between healthy human individuals. In the original workflow: Quality scores were absent from the junction-only immunoSEQ sequences, so filtering differed. The data were produced by immunoSEQ multiplex PCR, yet TCRdb's version contains in-frame clones alone and is incomplete. The V and J calls and clone size are taken from that table; D and trimming were inferred from the DNA. The table has around 320,000 clones, over 75% seen once. Trimming stripped 4 bases from V and 3 bases from J, with 13 bases between. Germline V CDR1 and CDR2: WSHSY, SAAADI. This CDR3 region has 14 residues.

Material for sequencing was memory CD8+ T cells sorted from blood. Subset denoted: CD45RO+ cells pooled with CCR7-negative TemRA cells. The chain combines TRBV10-2 with TRBJ2-7; D possibly uses TRBD1 or TRBD2 (5 bases each). The receptor comes from a man aged 18 to 30 in good health. The CDR3 DNA sequence: TGCGCCAGCAGTGGTAGGGACCCGCACTACGAGCAGTACTTC. This encodes CASSGRDPHYEQYF.